The clone carrying this T cell receptor (beta chain) has ten or more counts. Its target is not known. Bone marrow was sampled from every patient at the time of active disease. This specimen comes from a study of read filtering for tumor transcriptome and immune sequencing. Across the study: Whole-transcriptome libraries were prepared after DNase treatment. The study's findings and limits: Without single-read clonotypes, shared clonotype proportions correlated more between IR-seq and RNA-seq.

This library used around 0.4 ug RNA and molecular barcoded adaptors spanning alpha/delta and beta/gamma chains. TCRdb re-analysed the reads in MiXCR, keeping a single row per CDR3 protein. The data hold tens of thousands of distinct CDR3 sequences, with 20% observed a single time. V lost 7 bases to trimming and J lost 2 bases, with 15 bases between them. This CDR3 comprises 13 residues. Germline V gives CDR1 SQVTM, CDR2 ANQGSEA. The chain joins TRBV29-1 to TRBJ2-7, with TRBD1 as a possible D gene (6 bases). The source material was a population of CD138-negative cells sorted from bone marrow. This clonotype originated in a donor aged 40 or older with multiple myeloma. The DNA of the CDR3 is TGCAGCGCCACAGAGGGGGAGACCTACGAGCAGTACTTC. Amino acids: CSATEGETYEQYF.